This TCR beta chain is drawn from a study of blood T cell repertoires in COVID-19. Overall study context: Samples representing acute and convalescent COVID-19 were sourced from the United States, Italy and Spain. T cells, B-cell-depleted T cells, or PBMCs provided the cDNA or gDNA that served as material.

Study processing details: The assay estimated nucleated cells by amplifying reference gene primers. The method was immunoSEQ multiplex PCR; TCRdb's version includes in-frame clones alone and lacks a portion of them. V, J and clone size reflect that table, while D and trimming were determined from the DNA. The sample records some 74,000 clones, around 80% being singletons. Germline V CDR1 and CDR2: SGDLS, YYNGEE. V lost 0 bases, J lost 1 base, and 2 bases stayed unmatched. The CDR3 is made up of 15 amino acids. The receptor was derived from an elderly woman with active or convalescent COVID-19. Sequencing input: peripheral blood. The chain links TRBV9 to TRBJ2-7; 9 positions agree with TRBD2. As DNA, the CDR3 is TGTGCCAGCAGCGTAGCCCTAGCGGGGTCCTACGAGCAGTACTTC. It specifies CASSVALAGSYEQYF.